This TCR beta chain originates from a study of T cell responses to AZD1222 COVID-19 vaccine. Study results and limitations: Vaccination with two AZD1222 doses was followed by a rise in Spike-specific TCR breadth and depth. At baseline, seropositivity was found in only six or seven AZD1222 recipients. Among vaccine-associated CD4 TCRs, coverage spanned spike, with dominance at 160-218 and 743-854. Donors were largely white British and mainly female; clonal diversity was possibly underestimated.

Sequencing was performed with immunoSEQ multiplex PCR; in TCRdb, only in-frame clones are kept and a portion is missing. In the table there are tens of thousands of clones, approximately 79% of which are singletons. Germline V lookup: CDR1 PRHDT, CDR2 FYEKMQ (reference sequence). The V gene end was trimmed by 5 bases and the J gene end by 3 bases; junction bases not matched to a gene: 7. The CDR3 is made up of 15 amino acids. This clone was detected a few times. Antigen specificity is unknown. The input for sequencing was peripheral blood, taken on day 0 of MenACWY control vaccination. The J gene is TRBJ2-1, the V gene TRBV13; the match to TRBD1 covers 7 bases. The origin of this receptor is an adult in good health. CDR3 nucleotides: TGTGCCAGCAGCCCTGTAGGGGGCGGCTACAATGAGCAGTTCTTC. Its protein is CASSPVGGGYNEQFF.